This T cell receptor beta chain was identified during a study of blood T cell repertoires in COVID-19 (dated by TCRdb to about 2020). Study-level background: The collaborator samples originated in the United States, Italy and Spain and spanned the acute and convalescent phases of COVID-19. The material from the prospective study consisted of cDNA or gDNA derived from T cells, B-cell-depleted T cells, or PBMCs. Deeply sampled blood TCRbeta repertoires from subjects exposed to, actively infected with, or recovered from COVID-19 were included in the dataset. The repertoires were released in a freely available public database intended as a resource for research on the immune response to SARS-CoV-2. The samples were drawn from the first 160 participants of the ongoing ImmuneRACE study and from 1,254 subjects provided by 6 global collaborators. Nearly every sample came with metadata listing a de-identified subject ID, COVID-19 status, age in years and sex. Where available, HLA class I and class II types were taken from metadata supplied by the sample provider and were not determined by assay-based typing. Findings and caveats that apply to the study as a whole: The amount of clinical and demographic metadata varied by source and participant and was provided uncurated.

One collaborating source in Seattle enrolled patients while the patients were actively infected and followed the patients over time throughout the course of disease. Whole blood was collected in K2EDTA tubes by collaborating institutions according to the institutions' own protocols. For TCRbeta analysis, collaborator samples were shipped as frozen whole blood, as isolated PBMCs, or as DNA extracted from either sample type. From cysteine to phenylalanine, the CDR3 is 14 amino acids long. The sequence is cut down to CDR3 DNA, 42 bases in frame from base 1. V is pruned by 0 bases and J by 3 bases, leaving 2 bases of the junction without a gene match. Sequences GTSNPN (CDR1) and SVGIG (CDR2) are obtained from the germline V gene (reference sequence). Concerning this clone itself: The antigen it binds to is not known. Base quality data are lacking; no much larger clone is found one base away.

The immunoSEQ Assay, a bias-controlled multiplex PCR, was used to amplify TCRbeta CDR3 regions from genomic DNA. Concerning the study's data processing: The number of nucleated cells in each sample was estimated from the amplification of reference gene primers within the assay. To quantify the absolute abundance of each unique TCRbeta CDR3 rearrangement, sequence reads were collapsed and filtered. For each sample, productive Simpson clonality was calculated by taking the square root of Simpson's diversity index across productive rearrangements. The source is immuneACCESS, and TCRdb retained only in-frame sequences with V and J called. Part of the clones is not carried over; for the studies checked, unresolved V genes explain less than half of this, and the remainder is unexplained. V, J and clone size derive from that table, while D and trimming were established from the DNA sequence. The sample table shows 350,000 or so clones, and roughly 87% are seen once. The top ten clones comprise 3% to 4.5% of the sample.

Sequencing was done on a sample of peripheral blood. The chain uses TRBV30 and TRBJ2-7; TRBD1 fits 10 bases in the junction. This receptor was taken from a woman in her fifties or sixties with COVID-19, enrolled during active disease. CDR3 region: CAWSVGTGDYEQYF. The DNA sequence is given as TGTGCCTGGAGTGTTGGGACAGGGGACTACGAGCAGTACTTC.